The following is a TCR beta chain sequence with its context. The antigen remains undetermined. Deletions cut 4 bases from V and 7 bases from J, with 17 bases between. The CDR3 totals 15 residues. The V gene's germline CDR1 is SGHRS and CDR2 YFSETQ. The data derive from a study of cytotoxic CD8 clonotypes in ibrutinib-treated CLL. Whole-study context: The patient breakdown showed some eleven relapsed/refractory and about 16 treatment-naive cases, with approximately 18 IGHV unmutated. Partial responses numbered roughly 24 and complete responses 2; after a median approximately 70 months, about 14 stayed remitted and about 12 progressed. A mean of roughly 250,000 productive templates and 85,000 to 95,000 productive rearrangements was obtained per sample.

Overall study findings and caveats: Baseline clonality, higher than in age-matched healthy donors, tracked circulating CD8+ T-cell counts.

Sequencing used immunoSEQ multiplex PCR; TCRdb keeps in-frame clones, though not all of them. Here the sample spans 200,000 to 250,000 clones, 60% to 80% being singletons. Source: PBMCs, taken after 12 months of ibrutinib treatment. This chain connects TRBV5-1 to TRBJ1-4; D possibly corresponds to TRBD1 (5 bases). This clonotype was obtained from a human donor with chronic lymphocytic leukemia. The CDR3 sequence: CASSVSTGGGEKLFF. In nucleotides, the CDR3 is TGCGCCAGCAGCGTATCAACAGGAGGCGGTGAAAAACTGTTTTTT.